A selection of T cell receptor beta chains follows, all from one sample in a study of PD-L1 blockade in urothelial cancer. Assay used: immunoSEQ multiplex PCR; TCRdb lists only in-frame clones, some missing. The sample lists approximately 70,000 clones, 84% occurring once. The sample in question was PBMCs, obtained around atezolizumab (anti-PD-L1) treatment. Every receptor here comes from a woman in her sixties or seventies with urothelial cancer. CDR3s include the opening cysteine and the closing phenylalanine or tryptophan. Each record gives: clone size, V gene, D gene, J gene, CDR3 protein, CDR3 DNA. A D gene is named only where the DNA matches it firmly. The size entry is marked missing in some rows and otherwise reads once, few, many or a size class.

>NA|TRBV7-2|NA|TRBJ2-3
CASSLGSRSDTQYF
TGTGCCAGCAGCTTAGGCTCCCGGAGCGATACGCAGTATTTT
>NA|TRBV5-6|NA|TRBJ2-5
CASSLQAGRKTQYF
TGTGCCAGCAGCTTGCAGGCAGGGCGAAAGACCCAGTACTTC
>many|TRBV5-1|TRBD1|TRBJ1-5
CASSLRIGTGEAQPQHF
TGCGCCAGCAGCTTACGGATCGGGACAGGGGAAGCTCAGCCCCAGCATTTT
>NA|TRBV10-2|NA|TRBJ2-7
CASSGPGQTTYEQYF
TGCGCCAGCAGTGGGCCAGGCCAGACTACCTACGAGCAGTACTTC
>NA|TRBV5-5|NA|TRBJ2-5
CASSLFDYPQETQYF
TGTGCCAGCAGCTTGTTTGACTACCCCCAAGAGACCCAGTACTTC
>NA|TRBV27|TRBD2|TRBJ2-1
CASRTGLAGGPSYNEQFF
TGTGCCAGCAGAACGGGACTAGCGGGGGGGCCCTCCTACAATGAGCAGTTCTTC
>NA|TRBV19|TRBD2|TRBJ2-1
CASMGTRNPSSYNEQFF
TGTGCCAGTATGGGGACTAGAAACCCTAGCTCCTACAATGAGCAGTTCTTC
>NA|TRBV5-1|TRBD1|TRBJ2-7
CASSSLTGGLSYEQYF
TGCGCCAGCAGCTCGCTAACAGGGGGCCTATCCTACGAGCAGTACTTC
>once|TRBV5-1|NA|TRBJ1-2
CASSFQGHYGYTF
TGCGCCAGCAGCTTTCAGGGTCACTATGGCTACACCTTC
>NA|TRBV10-1|NA|TRBJ2-2
CASSGSGRGTGELFF
TGCGCCAGCAGTGGATCGGGGCGGGGCACCGGGGAGCTGTTTTTT
>NA|TRBV19|TRBD1|TRBJ2-1
CASSIDPPDRADNEQFF
TGTGCCAGTAGTATAGACCCCCCGGACAGGGCAGATAATGAGCAGTTCTTC
>NA|TRBV2|NA|TRBJ2-7
CASSKQGHPYEQYF
TGTGCCAGCAGTAAACAGGGACACCCCTACGAGCAGTACTTC
>NA|TRBV27|NA|TRBJ2-6
CASSHRDWYSGANVLTF
TGTGCCAGCAGTCACCGGGACTGGTACTCTGGGGCCAACGTCCTGACTTTC
>NA|TRBV10-2|TRBD1|TRBJ1-3
CASTGTVGNTIYF
TGCGCCAGCACAGGGACAGTCGGAAACACCATATATTTT
>NA|TRBV18|NA|TRBJ1-3
CASSPRRANSGNTIYF
TGTGCCAGCTCACCAAGGAGGGCCAACTCTGGAAACACCATATATTTT
>NA|TRBV4-1|NA|TRBJ2-3
CASSQVGTDTQYF
TGCGCCAGCAGCCAAGTCGGCACAGATACGCAGTATTTT
>NA|TRBV4-1|TRBD1|TRBJ2-1
CASRDPGQGISEQFF
TGCGCCAGCAGAGATCCGGGACAGGGCATCAGTGAGCAGTTCTTC
>NA|TRBV27|TRBD2|TRBJ2-7
CASSLALAGRAYEQYF
TGTGCCAGCAGTTTGGCCCTAGCGGGACGGGCCTACGAGCAGTACTTC
>few|TRBV21-1|NA|TRBJ2-7
CASSPSGTKGEQYF
TGTGCCAGCAGCCCTAGCGGCACTAAGGGGGAGCAGTACTTC
>NA|TRBV5-6|TRBD1|TRBJ1-4
CASSLSGTGLYLEKLFF
TGTGCCAGCAGCTTGTCTGGGACAGGGCTCTATCTTGAAAAACTGTTTTTT
>NA|TRBV7-9|TRBD2|TRBJ2-2
CASSPVIAGVVTGELFF
TGTGCCAGCAGCCCAGTGATAGCGGGGGTCGTCACCGGGGAGCTGTTTTTT
>few|TRBV9|NA|TRBJ1-5
CALVGSLNQPQHF
TGTGCCCTTGTGGGCAGCCTCAATCAGCCCCAGCATTTT
>NA|TRBV5-1|NA|TRBJ1-1
CASSLAGELNTEAFF
TGCGCCAGCAGCTTGGCCGGTGAATTGAACACTGAAGCTTTCTTT
>NA|TRBV5-4|TRBD1|TRBJ1-1
CASSSPRGPTEAFF
TGTGCCAGCAGCAGCCCGAGGGGGCCCACTGAAGCTTTCTTT
>NA|TRBV2|NA|TRBJ2-3
CASIGGLTDTQYF
TGTGCCAGCATTGGCGGACTCACAGATACGCAGTATTTT
>NA|TRBV5-4|NA|TRBJ2-1
CASSLTGPPGNEQFF
TGTGCCAGCAGCTTGACAGGGCCCCCCGGGAATGAGCAGTTCTTC
>NA|TRBV7-2|NA|TRBJ2-1
CASSRNPRQAHNEQFF
TGTGCCAGCAGCCGAAACCCCAGGCAGGCTCACAATGAGCAGTTCTTC